These 18 T cell receptor beta chains were sequenced from one sample in a study of T cell changes during pregnancy in multiple sclerosis. Clones were sequenced by immunoSEQ multiplex PCR, and TCRdb holds only the in-frame ones, with some missing. The data contain more than 50,000 clones, 89% of them singletons. Here the sequenced sample was peripheral blood, taken in the first trimester of pregnancy. All receptors come from a female donor with multiple sclerosis, enrolled in a pregnancy study.

The chain carries TRBV5-1 and TRBJ2-3; 12 bases agree with TRBD2. V was pared by 4 bases and J by 5 bases, with 2 bases of the junction left unmatched. The CDR3 covers 14 residues. CDR1 is SGHRS, CDR2 YFSETQ, per germline. The DNA of the CDR3 is TGCGCCAGCAGCCCGACTAGCGGGAGAGATACGCAGTATTTT. Translation gives CASSPTSGRDTQYF.

This chain links TRBV7-9 with TRBJ2-4, with a weak D call TRBD2 (5 bases). Per germline, CDR1 SEHNR and CDR2 FQNEAQ (reference sequence). CDR3 length: 18 residues. The V gene lost 5 bases and the J gene lost 1 base, with 21 bases spanning the gap. CDR3 in DNA: TGTGCCAGCAGCCAAAACTACCGCATTTCGGGGGCCAAAAACATTCAGTACTTC. Residues: CASSQNYRISGAKNIQYF.

The chain has TRBV6-5 and TRBJ1-1; D is possibly TRBD1 (6 bases). From germline, CDR1 is MNHEY and CDR2 SVGAGI. The CDR3 is made up of 16 amino acids. Trimming took 1 base from V and 0 from J, leaving 12 bases between them. The CDR3, as DNA: TGTGCCAGCAGTTACTATGTCCAGGGGATGAACACTGAAGCTTTCTTT. As protein: CASSYYVQGMNTEAFF.

The chain uses TRBV5-1 and TRBJ2-5; 10 bases line up with TRBD1. The V segment lost 5 bases and the J segment 5 bases; nucleotides outside the gene matches: 9. Per the germline V gene, CDR1 is SGHRS and CDR2 is YFSETQ. CDR3 length equals 15 residues. CDR3 amino acids: CASRGWTGGAETQYF. CDR3 DNA: TGCGCCAGCAGGGGATGGACAGGGGGAGCGGAGACCCAGTACTTC.

This chain links TRBV6-5 with TRBJ1-2, with a possible D match to TRBD1 (5 bases). Deletions cut 5 bases from V and 0 bases from J, with 10 bases between. This CDR3 has 14 residues. Germline V CDR1 and CDR2: MNHEY, SVGAGI. In DNA form, the CDR3 reads TGTGCCAGCAGTAGGACACCAACTAACTATGGCTACACCTTC. This codes for CASSRTPTNYGYTF.

CDR3 sequence reads: CASSQGDGAGGIEQFF. CDR3 nucleotide sequence: TGCGCCAGCAGCCAGGGCGATGGGGCGGGGGGTATTGAGCAGTTCTTC. This chain joins TRBV10-1 and TRBJ2-1, with 8 positions matching TRBD2. The trim removed 6 bases at V and 9 bases at J, leaving 16 bases unmatched. Germline-derived CDR1 and CDR2 are WNHNN and SYGVQD (reference sequence). This CDR3 comprises 16 residues.

This chain joins TRBV7-9 and TRBJ1-1; a weak D match, TRBD1 (5 bases). The V gene's germline CDR1 is SEHNR and CDR2 FQNEAQ (reference sequence). Deletions cut 5 bases from V and 0 bases from J, with 10 bases between. The CDR3 sequence is 14 residues long. The CDR3 coding sequence is TGTGCCAGCAGCCGCCGGGACTTGAACACTGAAGCTTTCTTT. It codes for CASSRRDLNTEAFF.

The chain employs TRBV6-4 and TRBJ2-1; 16 positions match TRBD2. Germline V gives CDR1 MRHNA, CDR2 SNTAGT. The junction had 8 bases not matched to a gene; V was cut back by 6 bases and J by 3 bases. There are 18 residues in the CDR3. CDR3 DNA: TGTGCCAGCAGCCGGGGGACTAGCGGGAGGGCCCTCTACAATGAGCAGTTCTTC. As protein: CASSRGTSGRALYNEQFF.

CDR3 nucleotide sequence: TGTGCCAGCAGCCCCGGACTAGCGGGGGGGATCTACAATGAGCAGTTCTTC. Translated: CASSPGLAGGIYNEQFF. This sequence joins TRBV7-6 and TRBJ2-1; 15 nucleotides line up with TRBD2. V trimming: 5 bases; J trimming: 3 bases; junction bases outside the gene matches: 5. This CDR3 spans 17 amino acids. From germline, CDR1 is SGHVS and CDR2 FNYEAQ. Based on the CDR3 plus reference TRBV7-6 and TRBJ2-1, the full variable domain is GAGVSQSPRYKVTKRGQDVALRCDPISGHVSLYWYRQALGQGPEFLTYFNYEAQQDKSGLPNDRFSAERPEGSISTLTIQRTEQRDSAMYRCASSPGLAGGIYNEQFFGPGTRLTVL.

The chain links TRBV14 to TRBJ1-1; a weak D match, TRBD1 (6 bases). This CDR3 comprises 14 residues. The germline V gene has CDR1 SGHDN and CDR2 FVKESK. Deletions cut 6 bases from V and 4 bases from J, with 15 bases between. Written as DNA, the CDR3 is TGTGCCAGCAGTCTTTTCAGGGGCGCCACTGAAGCTTTCTTT. Translating gives CASSLFRGATEAFF.

This clone showed up just once. The V and J genes are TRBV19 and TRBJ1-5; 7 bases align to TRBD1. The CDR3 length is 16 residues. The junction had 7 bases not matched to a gene; V was cut back by 3 bases and J by 2 bases. Germline-derived CDR1 and CDR2 are LNHDA and SQIVND (reference sequence). CDR3 in amino acids: CASSINRGAGNQPQHF. The CDR3 coding sequence is TGTGCCAGTAGTATTAACAGGGGAGCGGGCAATCAGCCCCAGCATTTT.

The chain recombines TRBV15 with TRBJ2-2, with 8 bases that match TRBD2. V lost 5 bases and J lost 4; bases outside the gene matches: 6. This CDR3 is built from 15 residues. Germline V CDR1 and CDR2: LNHNV, YYDKDF (reference sequence). DNA of the CDR3: TGTGCCACCAGCGGGCTCGGGGGGGTCACCGGGGAGCTGTTTTTT. The encoded protein is CATSGLGGVTGELFF.

The chain has TRBV2 and TRBJ2-1; D is possibly TRBD2 (6 bases). This CDR3 has 14 residues. Germline CDR1 is SNHLY and CDR2 is FYNNEI. V shed 3 bases and J shed 6 bases, with 12 bases lying between them. DNA of the CDR3: TGTGCCAGCAGTGATATAGGAGGGACCAATGAGCAGTTCTTC. Its protein is CASSDIGGTNEQFF.

The rearrangement links TRBV9 to TRBJ2-1; D unclear. This CDR3 has 15 residues. Germline CDR1 is SGDLS and CDR2 is YYNGEE. Trimming cost V 4 bases and J 0 bases, with 11 bases left between them. The CDR3 coding sequence is TGTGCCAGCAGCCCGAGGTCAAGCTCCTACAATGAGCAGTTCTTC. Protein sequence: CASSPRSSSYNEQFF.

V and J are TRBV5-1 and TRBJ2-1, with 14 bases identical to TRBD2. Trimming at V came to 4 bases and at J to 6 bases, leaving 12 bases not matched to a gene. This CDR3 contains 18 residues. Germline V gene sequence: CDR1 SGHRS, CDR2 YFSETQ. DNA for the CDR3: TGCGCCAGCAGCCGGACTAGCGGGGGGACTACCCCCCCCAATGAGCAGTTCTTC. Residues: CASSRTSGGTTPPNEQFF.

The rearrangement links TRBV18 to TRBJ1-1; TRBD1 matches at 9 bases. Germline V gene sequence: CDR1 KGHSH, CDR2 LQKENI. The trim removed 0 bases at V and 1 base at J, leaving 0 bases unmatched. The CDR3 consists of 15 residues. CDR3 in amino acids: CASSPPGQGNTEAFF. As DNA, the CDR3 is TGTGCCAGCTCACCACCGGGACAGGGGAACACTGAAGCTTTCTTT.

This chain links TRBV7-9 with TRBJ2-5; TRBD2 matches 10 bases. The V segment lost 5 bases and the J segment 5 bases; nucleotides outside the gene matches: 11. This CDR3 is 16 amino acids long. Germline V gene sequence: CDR1 SEHNR, CDR2 FQNEAQ (reference sequence). The CDR3 region has the DNA TGTGCCAGCAGCCCGAGATGGAGCGGGGGGGATGAGACCCAGTACTTC. This sequence encodes CASSPRWSGGDETQYF.

The chain has TRBV19 and TRBJ2-7; tentative D call: TRBD1 (6 bases). CDR1 LNHDA and CDR2 SQIVND come from the germline V gene (reference sequence). Trimming stripped 3 bases from V and 5 bases from J, with 8 bases between. This CDR3 is built from 12 residues. Here the CDR3 DNA reads TGTGCCAGTAGTATCGGGACAAACGAGCAGTACTTC. This codes for CASSIGTNEQYF.